This record covers a single T cell receptor beta chain. Its target is unknown. This entry is derived from a study of cytomegalovirus exposure and HLA in healthy donors. As for the study in general: The roughly 130 validation repertoires used the same platform as the roughly 670 first-cohort repertoires (as reported by a later analysis).

Study-wide results and caveats: In vitro assays verified that a few CMV-associated chains recognized CMV antigens specifically. Usually a TCR sequence was rare, but some public TCRs were found in many donors.

Losses at the gene ends were 5 bases for V and 5 bases for J; bases not matched to a gene: 15. This CDR3 region has 16 residues. Germline V gene data show CDR1 as MDHEN and CDR2 as SYDVKM. Profiled with immunoSEQ multiplex PCR; TCRdb holds only in-frame clones, not every one. Here the sample spans about 360,000 clones, 86% being singletons. The rearrangement links TRBV28 to TRBJ2-7; TRBD1 aligns across 7 bases. This clonotype was obtained from a woman younger than 35 in good health and CMV-seronegative. Sample: PBMCs. The CDR3 nucleotides read TGTGCCAGCAGTCCCGGACAGGCCAAGGGGTGGGACGAGCAGTACTTC. Protein sequence: CASSPGQAKGWDEQYF.